This TCR beta chain was documented in a study of blood T cell repertoires in COVID-19. In the study overall: Samples came from the United States, Italy and Spain, spanning acute and convalescent COVID-19. Sample material is recorded as cDNA or gDNA derived from T cells, B-cell-depleted T cells, or PBMCs.

Per the original data handling: Cell counts per sample came from amplifying reference gene primers. Repertoires were generated with immunoSEQ multiplex PCR, while TCRdb's copy carries only in-frame clones and drops some. The V and J calls and clone size come from that table; D and trimming were worked out from the DNA. The sample lists 110,000 or so clones, about 89% occurring once. The source is a human donor with acute or convalescent COVID-19. The donor label of this sample is uncertain. The sample consisted of peripheral blood.

CDR3: CASSQAGLADRSYNEQFF. The DNA of the CDR3 is TGTGCCAGCAGCCAAGCGGGACTAGCGGACCGGTCCTACAATGAGCAGTTCTTC. J is TRBJ2-1 and V is TRBV3-1 (or the pseudogene TRBV3-2); TRBD2 agrees at 11 bases. There are 18 residues in the CDR3. The ends lost 1 base at V and 1 base at J; junction bases unmatched: 6. Germline assignment: CDR1 LGHDT and CDR2 YNNKEL (reference sequence).